Sequencing of this TCR beta chain was carried out in a study of T cell changes during pregnancy in multiple sclerosis. Method: immunoSEQ multiplex PCR; TCRdb's copy keeps in-frame clones and lacks some. The sample has 57,000 or so clones; roughly 87% are singletons. Germline CDR1 and CDR2: SGHDN and FVKESK. The trim removed 0 bases at V and 4 bases at J, leaving 2 bases unmatched. The CDR3 loop spans 15 amino acids. Here the sequenced sample was peripheral blood, taken in the first trimester of pregnancy. The V call is TRBV14, the J call TRBJ2-2; 7 nucleotides align to TRBD2. The TCR comes from a female donor with multiple sclerosis, enrolled in a pregnancy study. In DNA, the CDR3 is TGTGCCAGCAGCCAAGAGGGGGGGAGCACCGGGGAGCTGTTTTTT. It yields the protein CASSQEGGSTGELFF. Combining the CDR3 with reference TRBV14 and TRBJ2-2 gives the whole variable domain EAGVTQFPSHSVIEKGQTVTLRCDPISGHDNLYWYRRVMGKEIKFLLHFVKESKQDESGMPNNRFLAERTGGTYSTLKVQPAELEDSGVYFCASSQEGGSTGELFFGEGSRLTVL.